One and the same sample provided the 14 T cell receptor beta chains below, sequenced in a study of T-cell memory formation after mild COVID-19. TCRdb re-called the 5' RACE reads through MiXCR, storing one row per CDR3 protein. This table holds hundreds of thousands of distinct CDR3 sequences, roughly 18% found once. Source material: PBMCs or a T cell subset sorted from them (not recorded which). The receptor source for this set is an adult woman who had mild COVID-19 (a few samples of this study predate the infection). Cell type and time point are not known.

This clonotype was observed a few times. The rearrangement links TRBV12-3 or TRBV12-4 to TRBJ1-2; TRBD1 is a possible D gene (6 bases). V dropped 6 bases and J dropped 3 bases, with 14 bases sitting between them. The CDR3 is made up of 14 amino acids. CDR3 sequence reads: CASSHGGADYGYTF. The CDR3 nucleotides are TGTGCCAGCAGCCACGGGGGGGCGGACTATGGCTACACCTTC.

The V gene is TRBV12-3 or TRBV12-4, the J gene TRBJ2-2; TRBD1 aligns across 7 bases. Trimming removed 7 bases from V and 0 bases from J; junction bases left unmatched: 11. The CDR3 has 17 amino acids. The CDR3 DNA reads TGTGCCAGCACCCCCGACAGGGCCTACACGAACACCGGGGAGCTGTTTTTT. The encoded protein is CASTPDRAYTNTGELFF.

The sample holds a few counts of this clonotype. The CDR3 nucleotides are TGTGCCAGCAGTCCTATAGGGTCGGGCAATGAGCAGTTCTTC. Amino acids: CASSPIGSGNEQFF. The chain recombines TRBV7-2 with TRBJ2-1, with D uncertain. Between the trimmed V and J ends, which lost 6 bases and 6 bases, there was a span of 15 bases. The CDR3 length is 14 residues. Germline V gene lookup returns CDR1 SGHTA and CDR2 FQGNSA.

V is TRBV20-1 and J is TRBJ2-3; D gene ambiguous. The length of the CDR3 is 11 residues. Germline CDR1 is DFQATT and CDR2 is SNEGSKA (reference sequence). The ends were cut back, 7 bases at V and 5 bases at J, with 10 bases in the middle. CDR3 nucleotide sequence: TGCAGTGTCAAGATTGGAGATACGCAGTATTTT. Its protein is CSVKIGDTQYF.

There are a few counts of this clonotype. The rearrangement uses TRBV5-1 and TRBJ1-1; 9 bases line up with TRBD1. Trimming at V came to 5 bases and at J to 0 bases, leaving 5 bases not matched to a gene. CDR1 and CDR2 (germline): SGHRS, YFSETQ. This CDR3 spans 15 amino acids. CDR3 protein: CASSWTGAMNTEAFF. CDR3 nucleotides: TGCGCCAGCAGTTGGACAGGGGCGATGAACACTGAAGCTTTCTTT.

In DNA, the CDR3 is TGCAGCGTTTCCGGGCAGGGCCATAGCTCTGGGGCCAACGTCCTGACTTTC. It yields the protein CSVSGQGHSSGANVLTF. The chain links TRBV29-1 to TRBJ2-6; a possible D gene is TRBD1 (5 bases). This CDR3 spans 17 amino acids. Per germline, CDR1 SQVTM and CDR2 ANQGSEA. V was shortened by 5 bases and J by 0 bases, with 17 bases between the two germline ends. The variable domain in full, with the rest retrieved from reference TRBV29-1 and TRBJ2-6, is SAVISQKPSRDICQRGTSLTIQCQVDSQVTMMFWYRQQPGQSLTLIATANQGSEATYESGFVIDKFPISRPNLTFSTLTVSNMSPEDSSIYLCSVSGQGHSSGANVLTFGAGSRLTVL.

In its sample, this clonotype was seen a few times. The chain couples TRBV11-2 to TRBJ1-1; D uncertain. This CDR3 has 13 residues. The V gene lost 4 bases and the J gene lost 0 bases, with 6 bases spanning the gap. The germline V gene has CDR1 SGHAT and CDR2 FQNNGV. The CDR3 here is CASSSMMNTEAFF. In DNA form, the CDR3 reads TGTGCCAGCAGCTCTATGATGAACACTGAAGCTTTCTTT.

This clonotype has only a few counts. The chain couples TRBV4-1 to TRBJ2-7; D is tentatively TRBD1 or TRBD2 (6 bases each). Trimming stripped 1 base from V and 3 bases from J, with 13 bases between. The CDR3 spans 15 residues. Germline CDR1 and CDR2: MGHRA and YSYEKL. CDR3 sequence: CASSQGLKGGYEQYF. For the CDR3, the DNA is TGCGCCAGCAGCCAAGGCCTTAAGGGGGGCTACGAGCAGTACTTC.

The chain links TRBV5-1 to TRBJ1-2; no definite D call. The CDR3 extends over 13 amino acids. Germline CDR1 is SGHRS and CDR2 is YFSETQ. V dropped 0 bases and J dropped 8 bases, with 11 bases sitting between them. Here the CDR3 reads CASSLEGLGGYTF. Here the CDR3 DNA reads TGCGCCAGCAGCTTGGAGGGCCTAGGAGGCTACACCTTC.

The chain is built from TRBV24-1 and TRBJ2-3, with 9 bases that match TRBD1. There are 15 residues in the CDR3. Germline assignment: CDR1 KGHDR and CDR2 SFDVKD. V was clipped by 3 bases and J by 5 bases; unmatched bases: 5. CDR3 in DNA: TGTGCCACCAGTGATGACAGGGGGTATGGAGATACGCAGTATTTT. Protein sequence: CATSDDRGYGDTQYF.

A few counts support this clonotype. The chain is built from TRBV19 and TRBJ2-3; possibly TRBD2 for D (5 bases). This CDR3 spans 12 amino acids. V was shortened by 6 bases and J by 5 bases, with 9 bases between the two germline ends. Per germline, CDR1 LNHDA and CDR2 SQIVND (reference sequence). In DNA form, the CDR3 reads TGTGCCAGTAGGATGGCGGGAGATACGCAGTATTTT. It is translated as CASRMAGDTQYF.

V usage is TRBV19 and J usage is TRBJ1-4; D is ambiguous. From germline, CDR1 is LNHDA and CDR2 SQIVND (reference sequence). There are 14 residues in the CDR3. V was shortened by 5 bases and J by 7 bases, with 14 bases between the two germline ends. CDR3 protein: CASSPEGFPEKLFF. As DNA, the CDR3 is TGTGCCAGTAGTCCGGAGGGCTTCCCTGAAAAACTGTTTTTT.

There are a few counts of this clonotype. The V call is TRBV29-1, the J call TRBJ2-1; 16 nucleotides line up with TRBD2. J lost 8 bases, V lost 6 bases, and 4 bases had no gene match. This CDR3 spans 14 amino acids. Germline CDR1 is SQVTM and CDR2 is ANQGSEA. The CDR3 is CSVGLAGGPYEQFF. Written as DNA, the CDR3 is TGCAGCGTGGGACTAGCGGGAGGGCCTTATGAGCAGTTCTTC.

The V call is TRBV11-2, the J call TRBJ1-2, with D perhaps matching TRBD1 (5 bases). CDR1 and CDR2 (germline): SGHAT, FQNNGV. V was pared by 4 bases and J by 3 bases, with 9 bases between. The CDR3 is 13 residues long. CDR3 loop: CASSSQAHYGYTF. The CDR3 DNA is TGTGCCAGCAGCTCACAGGCTCACTATGGCTACACCTTC.